This entry features one T cell receptor beta chain sequence. Its target is not known. This specimen comes from a study of T cell responses to AZD1222 COVID-19 vaccine. General study findings and limits: Seropositivity was recorded at baseline in only a handful of AZD1222 recipients. Regions 160-218 and 743-854 dominated among vaccine-associated CD4 TCRs spanning spike. Spike-specific TCR breadth and depth grew following two AZD1222 doses. No repertoire was sampled before or during the peak T cell response, only after it.

The germline gives CDR1 SGHDT, CDR2 YYEEEE. This CDR3 has 15 amino acids. V shed 4 bases and J 6 bases; nucleotides not matched to a gene: 11. Sequencing was performed with immunoSEQ multiplex PCR; in TCRdb, only in-frame clones are kept and a portion is missing. Of roughly 86,000 clones listed, around 91% are singletons. The sequence was collected from an adult in good health. The specimen comprised peripheral blood, sampled on day 0 of AZD1222 vaccination. The V gene is TRBV5-6, the J gene TRBJ2-5; TRBD2 matches 8 bases. The CDR3 loop is CASSQQPGLGKTQYF. The CDR3 DNA sequence: TGTGCCAGCAGCCAACAACCGGGACTAGGGAAGACCCAGTACTTC.